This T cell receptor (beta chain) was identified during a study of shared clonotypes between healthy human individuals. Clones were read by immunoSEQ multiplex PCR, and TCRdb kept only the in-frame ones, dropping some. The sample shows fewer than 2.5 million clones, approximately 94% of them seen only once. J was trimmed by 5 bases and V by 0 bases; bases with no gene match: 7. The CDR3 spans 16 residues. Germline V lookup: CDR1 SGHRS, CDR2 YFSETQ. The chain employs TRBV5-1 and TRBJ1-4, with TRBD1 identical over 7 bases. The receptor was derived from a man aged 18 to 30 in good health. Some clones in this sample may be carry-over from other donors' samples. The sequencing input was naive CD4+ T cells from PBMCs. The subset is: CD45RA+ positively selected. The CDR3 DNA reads TGCGCCAGCAGCTTGGCCGCTGGGACAGTCAATGAAAAACTGTTTTTT. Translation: CASSLAAGTVNEKLFF.